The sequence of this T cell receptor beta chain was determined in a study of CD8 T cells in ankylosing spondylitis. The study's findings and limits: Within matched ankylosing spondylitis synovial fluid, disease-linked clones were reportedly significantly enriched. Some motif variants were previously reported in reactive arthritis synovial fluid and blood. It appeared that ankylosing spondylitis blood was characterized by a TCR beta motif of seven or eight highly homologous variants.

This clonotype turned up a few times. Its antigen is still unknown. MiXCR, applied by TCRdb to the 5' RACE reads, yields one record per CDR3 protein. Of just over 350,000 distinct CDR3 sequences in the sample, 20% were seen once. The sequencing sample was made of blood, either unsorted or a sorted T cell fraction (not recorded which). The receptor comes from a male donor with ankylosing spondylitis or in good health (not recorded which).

CDR3 bases: TGTGCCAGCAGTTTCGCGACTAGCGGCACAGATACGCAGTATTTT. Protein product: CASSFATSGTDTQYF. The chain uses TRBV6-5 and TRBJ2-3, with 8 bases aligning to TRBD2. With 4 bases clipped from V and 1 base from J, the junction kept 4 bases outside the gene matches. Germline CDR1 MNHEY, CDR2 SVGAGI. The CDR3 is 15 residues long.